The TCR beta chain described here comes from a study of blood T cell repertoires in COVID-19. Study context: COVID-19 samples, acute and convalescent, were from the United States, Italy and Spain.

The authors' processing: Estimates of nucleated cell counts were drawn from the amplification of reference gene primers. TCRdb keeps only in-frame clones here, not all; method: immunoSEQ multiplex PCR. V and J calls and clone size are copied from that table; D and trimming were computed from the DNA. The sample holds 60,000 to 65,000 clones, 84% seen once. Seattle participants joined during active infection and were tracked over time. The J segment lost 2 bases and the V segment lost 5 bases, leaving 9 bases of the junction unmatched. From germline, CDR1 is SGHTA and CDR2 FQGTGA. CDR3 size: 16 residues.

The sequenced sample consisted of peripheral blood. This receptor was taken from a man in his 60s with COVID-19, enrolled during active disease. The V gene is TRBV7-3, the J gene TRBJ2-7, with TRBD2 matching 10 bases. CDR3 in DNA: TGTGCCAGCAGCCGAGACAGGACTAGCGGAGCCTACGAGCAGTACTTC. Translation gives CASSRDRTSGAYEQYF.